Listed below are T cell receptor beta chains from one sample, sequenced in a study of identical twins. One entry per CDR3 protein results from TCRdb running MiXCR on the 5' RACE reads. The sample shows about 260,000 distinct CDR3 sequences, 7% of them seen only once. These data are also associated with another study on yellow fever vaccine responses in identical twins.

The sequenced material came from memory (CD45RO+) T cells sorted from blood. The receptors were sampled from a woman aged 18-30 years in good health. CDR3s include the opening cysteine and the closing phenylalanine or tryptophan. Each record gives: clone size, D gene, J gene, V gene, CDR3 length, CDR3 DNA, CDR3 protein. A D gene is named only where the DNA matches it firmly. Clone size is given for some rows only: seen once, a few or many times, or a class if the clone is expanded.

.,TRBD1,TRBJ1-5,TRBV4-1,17,TGCGCCAGCAGCCAGGGGCAGGGGGTACTTAGCAATCAGCCCCAGCATTTT,CASSQGQGVLSNQPQHF
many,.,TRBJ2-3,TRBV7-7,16,TGTGCCAGCAGCTTAGGGACCCGCGGGGGCACAGATACGCAGTATTTT,CASSLGTRGGTDTQYF
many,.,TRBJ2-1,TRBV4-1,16,TGCGCCAGCAGCCAGAAAGACAGACCCCCCTACAATGAGCAGTTCTTC,CASSQKDRPPYNEQFF
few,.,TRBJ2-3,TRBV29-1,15,TGCAGCGTGGGGTGGCGCAGACTTAGCACAGATACGCAGTATTTT,CSVGWRRLSTDTQYF
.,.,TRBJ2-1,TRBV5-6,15,TGTGCCAGCAGCTTCCTGACTCAGGACAGCGGAGAGCAGTTCTTC,CASSFLTQDSGEQFF
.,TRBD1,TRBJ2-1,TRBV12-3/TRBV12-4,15,TGTGCCAGCAGTCCGGGACAGGGGTTCTACAATGAGCAGTTCTTC,CASSPGQGFYNEQFF
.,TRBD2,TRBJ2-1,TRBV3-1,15,TGTGCCAGCAGACCAGGGACTAGCGGGCGAGATGAGCAGTTCTTC,CASRPGTSGRDEQFF
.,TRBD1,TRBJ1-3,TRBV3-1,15,TGTGCCAGCAGCTACGACAGGGGCTCTGGAAACACCATATATTTT,CASSYDRGSGNTIYF
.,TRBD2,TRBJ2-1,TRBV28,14,TGTGCCAGCAGTTCCGGGGGAGGGCTCCATGAGCAGTTCTTC,CASSSGGGLHEQFF
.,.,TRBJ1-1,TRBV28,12,TGTGCCAGCAGTTTCGGGGGCGGTGAAGCTTTCTTT,CASSFGGGEAFF
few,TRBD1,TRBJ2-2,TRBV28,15,TGTGCCAGCAGTCCGGGACAGGGAAGGACCGGGGAGCTGTTTTTT,CASSPGQGRTGELFF
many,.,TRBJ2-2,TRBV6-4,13,TGTGCCAGCAGTGACGGGAACACCGGGGAGCTGTTTTTT,CASSDGNTGELFF
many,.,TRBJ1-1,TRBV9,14,TGTGCCAGCAGCGTAGGGGGCATGAACACTGAAGCTTTCTTT,CASSVGGMNTEAFF
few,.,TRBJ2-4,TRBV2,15,TGTGCCAGCAGGGGTTCGGAAATAGCCAAAAACATTCAGTACTTC,CASRGSEIAKNIQYF
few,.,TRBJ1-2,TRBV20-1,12,TGCAGTGCCAGAAAAGTGGCCTTGGGCTACACCTTC,CSARKVALGYTF
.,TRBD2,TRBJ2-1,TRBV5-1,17,TGCGCCAGCAGCTTAGGATATAGCGGGGGGGCCGGGAATGAGCAGTTCTTC,CASSLGYSGGAGNEQFF
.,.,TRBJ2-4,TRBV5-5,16,TGTGCCAGCAGCCCGGTAGTAACTCTAGCCAAAAACATTCAGTACTTC,CASSPVVTLAKNIQYF
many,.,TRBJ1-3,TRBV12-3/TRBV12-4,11,TGTGCCAGCAGGGAGGAGGACACCATATATTTT,CASREEDTIYF
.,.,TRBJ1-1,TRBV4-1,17,TGCGCCAGCAGCCAAGGGGTTAACCCCTTAATGAACACTGAAGCTTTCTTT,CASSQGVNPLMNTEAFF
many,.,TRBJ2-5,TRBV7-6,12,TGTGCCAGCAGCAAACAACAAGAGACCCAGTACTTC,CASSKQQETQYF
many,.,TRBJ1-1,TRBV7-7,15,TGTGCCAGCAGCTTCAGTATACAGTCCCAAGGGCACGCTTTCTTT,CASSFSIQSQGHAFF
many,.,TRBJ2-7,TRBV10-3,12,TGTGCCACCACGGACAGTACCTACGAGCAGTACTTC,CATTDSTYEQYF
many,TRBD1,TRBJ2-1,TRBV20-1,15,TGCAGTGCTAGACTCCAGGACAGGACTTACAATGAGCAGTTCTTC,CSARLQDRTYNEQFF
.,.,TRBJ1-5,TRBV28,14,TGTGCCAGCAGACGCCCGCGTGGGGGTCAGCCCCAGCATTTT,CASRRPRGGQPQHF
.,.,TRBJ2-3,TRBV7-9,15,TGTGCCAGCAGCCTAGATGAGCGGCCCCGGGATACGCAGTATTTT,CASSLDERPRDTQYF
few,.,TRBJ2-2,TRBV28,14,TGTGCCAGCAGTTTGGGGTCGAGCACCGGGGAGCTGTTTTTT,CASSLGSSTGELFF
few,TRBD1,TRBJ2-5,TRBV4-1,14,TGCGCCAGCAGCCAGGGGACAGAGGTTGAGACCCAGTACTTC,CASSQGTEVETQYF
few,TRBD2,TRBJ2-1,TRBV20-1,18,TGCAGTGCTAGATTGGGGACTAGCGGGGGCCTTTACTACAATGAGCAGTTCTTC,CSARLGTSGGLYYNEQFF
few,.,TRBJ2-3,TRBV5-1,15,TGCGCCAGCAGCCCCGGGACTCCTGACACAGATACGCAGTATTTT,CASSPGTPDTDTQYF
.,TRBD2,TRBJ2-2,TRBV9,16,TGTGCCAGCAGCGCCTATAGCGGGAGGAACACCGGGGAGCTGTTTTTT,CASSAYSGRNTGELFF
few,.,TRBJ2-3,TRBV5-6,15,TGTGCCAGCAGCTTGGCGGGCCTAGCAGGGGATACGCAGTATTTT,CASSLAGLAGDTQYF
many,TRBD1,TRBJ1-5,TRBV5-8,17,TGTGCCAGCAGCTTGGCGCTGACAGGGTTATTCAATCAGCCCCAGCATTTT,CASSLALTGLFNQPQHF
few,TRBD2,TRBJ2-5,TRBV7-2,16,TGTGCCAGCAGCTTACTAGCGGGGGGGCCCCAAGAGACCCAGTACTTC,CASSLLAGGPQETQYF
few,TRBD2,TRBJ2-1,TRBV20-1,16,TGCAGTGCTACAACCTCTCTAGCGGGGGCCTACAATGAGCAGTTCTTC,CSATTSLAGAYNEQFF
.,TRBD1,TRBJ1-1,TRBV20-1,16,TGCAGTGCTAGAGGAGGGGACAGGGGATATAACACTGAAGCTTTCTTT,CSARGGDRGYNTEAFF
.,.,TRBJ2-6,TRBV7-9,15,TGTGCCAGCAGCTTAGCGGGGATCGGGGCCAACGTCCTGACTTTC,CASSLAGIGANVLTF
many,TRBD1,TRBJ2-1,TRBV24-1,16,TGTGCCACCAGTAGCACCGGGACAGGGACCTACAATGAGCAGTTCTTC,CATSSTGTGTYNEQFF
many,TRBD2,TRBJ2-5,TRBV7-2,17,TGTGCCAGCAGCTTAGTCGCGGGAGTAAAAAATCCGGAGACCCAGTACTTC,CASSLVAGVKNPETQYF
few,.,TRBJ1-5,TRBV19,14,TGTGCCACCGGACGCCTGGGGGGCAATCAGCCCCAGCATTTT,CATGRLGGNQPQHF
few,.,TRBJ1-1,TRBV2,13,TGTGCCAGCAGCGGACAATCCAACACTGAAGCTTTCTTT,CASSGQSNTEAFF
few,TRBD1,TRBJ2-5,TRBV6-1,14,TGTGCCAGCAGGGCAGGGGGTAAGGCGGAGACCCAGTACTTC,CASRAGGKAETQYF
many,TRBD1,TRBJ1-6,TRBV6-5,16,TGTGCCAGCAGTTACGCCCAGGACAGGGCCAATTCACCCCTCCACTTT,CASSYAQDRANSPLHF
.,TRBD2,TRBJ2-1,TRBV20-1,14,TGCAGTGCTACCGAGCGGGGGGGCCCCAATGAGCAGTTCTTC,CSATERGGPNEQFF
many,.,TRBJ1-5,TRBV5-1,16,TGCGCCAGCAGCTTGGGGGGCGGGAGTGGCAATCAGCCCCAGCATTTT,CASSLGGGSGNQPQHF
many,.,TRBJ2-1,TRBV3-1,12,TGTGCCAGCAGCCAGTCTCCCAATGAGCAGTTCTTC,CASSQSPNEQFF
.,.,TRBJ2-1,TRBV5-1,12,TGCGCCAGCAGCTTGGTTCTGCCGGAGCAGTTCTTC,CASSLVLPEQFF
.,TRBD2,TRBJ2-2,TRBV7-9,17,TGTGCCAGCAGCTTAGGACCGAGGACTAGAGACACCGGGGAGCTGTTTTTT,CASSLGPRTRDTGELFF
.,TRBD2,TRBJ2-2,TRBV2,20,TGTGCCAGCAGGCTCACCGGACTAGCGGGAGGGCTCCCCCCCACCGGGGAGCTGTTTTTT,CASRLTGLAGGLPPTGELFF
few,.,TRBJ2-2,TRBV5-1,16,TGCGCCAGCAGAGAGGGTTTCGGGGCGAACACCGGGGAGCTGTTTTTT,CASREGFGANTGELFF
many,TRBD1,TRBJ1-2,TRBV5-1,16,TGCGCCAGCAGCTTGGGGACAGGGGGATTCTCCTATGGCTACACCTTC,CASSLGTGGFSYGYTF
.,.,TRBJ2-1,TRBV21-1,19,TGTGCCAGCAGCAAAATGAACCTCAGGGGGCCGAAATTCTACAATGAGCAGTTCTTC,CASSKMNLRGPKFYNEQFF
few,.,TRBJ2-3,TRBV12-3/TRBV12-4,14,TGTGCCAGCAGTGGGGAACAGCACACAGATACGCAGTATTTT,CASSGEQHTDTQYF
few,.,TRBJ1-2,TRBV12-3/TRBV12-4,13,TGTGCCAGCAGTAGGGGCAGACTAAGCGGCTACACCTTC,CASSRGRLSGYTF
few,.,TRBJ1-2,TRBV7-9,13,TGTGCCAGCAGCCCCGGGACCCCCGCCGACTACACCTTC,CASSPGTPADYTF